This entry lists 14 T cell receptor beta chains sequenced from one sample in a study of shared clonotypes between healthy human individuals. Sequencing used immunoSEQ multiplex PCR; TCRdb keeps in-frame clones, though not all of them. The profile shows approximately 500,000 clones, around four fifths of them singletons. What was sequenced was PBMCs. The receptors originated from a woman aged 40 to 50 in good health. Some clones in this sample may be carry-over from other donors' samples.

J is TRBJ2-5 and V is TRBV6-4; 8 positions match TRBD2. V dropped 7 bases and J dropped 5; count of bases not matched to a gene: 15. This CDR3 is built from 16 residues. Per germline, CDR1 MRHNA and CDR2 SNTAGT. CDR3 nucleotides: TGTGCCAGCACGGAGACGGAGCGGGAGATCGTGGAGACCCAGTACTTC. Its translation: CASTETEREIVETQYF.

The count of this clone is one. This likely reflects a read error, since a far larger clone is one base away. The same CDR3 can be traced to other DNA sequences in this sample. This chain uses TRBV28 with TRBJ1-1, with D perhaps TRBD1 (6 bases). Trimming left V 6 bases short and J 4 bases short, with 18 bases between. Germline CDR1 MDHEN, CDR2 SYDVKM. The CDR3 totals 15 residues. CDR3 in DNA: TGTGCCAGCAGCCCCGGGACGGGACACTCCACTGAAGCTTTCTTT. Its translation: CASSPGTGHSTEAFF.

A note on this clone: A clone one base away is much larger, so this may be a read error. The CDR3 loop is CAWMDRDRNTEAFF. Written as DNA, the CDR3 is TGTGCCTGGATGGACCGGGACAGGAACACTGAAGCTTTCTTT. The chain has TRBV30 and TRBJ1-1, with 7 positions matching TRBD1. In germline, CDR1 is GTSNPN, CDR2 SVGIG (reference sequence). This CDR3 comprises 14 residues. Trimming cost V 4 bases and J 1 base; bases outside gene matches: 6.

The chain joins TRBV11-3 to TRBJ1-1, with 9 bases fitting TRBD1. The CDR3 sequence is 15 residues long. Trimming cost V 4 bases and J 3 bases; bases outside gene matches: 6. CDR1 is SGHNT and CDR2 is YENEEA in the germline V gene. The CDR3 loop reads CASSSGQGSDTEAFF. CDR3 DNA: TGTGCCAGCAGCTCCGGACAGGGGAGTGACACTGAAGCTTTCTTT.

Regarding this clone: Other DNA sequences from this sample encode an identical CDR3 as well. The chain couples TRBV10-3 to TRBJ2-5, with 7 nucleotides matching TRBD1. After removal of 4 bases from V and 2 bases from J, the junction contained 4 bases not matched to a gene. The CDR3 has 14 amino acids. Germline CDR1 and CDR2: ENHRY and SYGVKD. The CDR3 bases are TGTGCCATCAGTGGTTCCAGGGGGCAAGAGACCCAGTACTTC. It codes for CAISGSRGQETQYF.

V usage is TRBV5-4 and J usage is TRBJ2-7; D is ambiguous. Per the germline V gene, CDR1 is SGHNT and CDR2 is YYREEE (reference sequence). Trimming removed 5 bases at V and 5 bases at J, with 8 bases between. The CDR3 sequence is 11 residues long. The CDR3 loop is CASRGYDEQYF. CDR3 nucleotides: TGTGCCAGCAGGGGTTACGACGAGCAGTACTTC.

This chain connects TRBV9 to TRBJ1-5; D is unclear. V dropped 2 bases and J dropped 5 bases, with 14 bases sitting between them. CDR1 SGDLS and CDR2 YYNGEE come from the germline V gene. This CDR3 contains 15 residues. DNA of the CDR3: TGTGCCAGCAGCGTCGGGCTCCTCGGCGATCAGCCCCAGCATTTT. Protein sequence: CASSVGLLGDQPQHF.

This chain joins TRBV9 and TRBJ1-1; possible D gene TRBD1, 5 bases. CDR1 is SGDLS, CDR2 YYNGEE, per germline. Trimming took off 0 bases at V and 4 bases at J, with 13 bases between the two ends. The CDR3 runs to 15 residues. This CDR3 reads CASSVGGGYLTEAFF. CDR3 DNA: TGTGCCAGCAGCGTAGGCGGGGGATACCTCACTGAAGCTTTCTTT.

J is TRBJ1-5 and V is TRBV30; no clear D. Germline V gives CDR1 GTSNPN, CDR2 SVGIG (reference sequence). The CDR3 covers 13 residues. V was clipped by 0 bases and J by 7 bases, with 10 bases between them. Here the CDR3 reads CAWSVSGDQPQHF. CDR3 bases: TGTGCCTGGAGTGTTAGCGGCGACCAGCCCCAGCATTTT.

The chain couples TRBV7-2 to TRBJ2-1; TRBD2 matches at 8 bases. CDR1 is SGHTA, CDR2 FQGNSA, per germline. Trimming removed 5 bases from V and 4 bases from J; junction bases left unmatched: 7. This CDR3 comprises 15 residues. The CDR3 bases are TGTGCCAGCAGCCTAAGCGGGAGCACGTACAATGAGCAGTTCTTC. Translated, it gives CASSLSGSTYNEQFF.

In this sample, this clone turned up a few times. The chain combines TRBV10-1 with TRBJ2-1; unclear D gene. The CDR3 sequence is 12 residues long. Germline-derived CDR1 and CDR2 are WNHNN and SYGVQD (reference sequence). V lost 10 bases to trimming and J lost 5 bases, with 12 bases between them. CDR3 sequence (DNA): TGCGCCACCGCGTCCGGCCACAATGAGCAGTTCTTC. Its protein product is CATASGHNEQFF.

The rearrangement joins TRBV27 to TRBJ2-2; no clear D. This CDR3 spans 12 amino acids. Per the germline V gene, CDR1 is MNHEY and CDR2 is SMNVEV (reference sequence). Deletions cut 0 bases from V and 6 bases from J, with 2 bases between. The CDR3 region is CASSLSAGELFF. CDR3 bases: TGTGCCAGCAGTTTATCGGCCGGGGAGCTGTTTTTT.

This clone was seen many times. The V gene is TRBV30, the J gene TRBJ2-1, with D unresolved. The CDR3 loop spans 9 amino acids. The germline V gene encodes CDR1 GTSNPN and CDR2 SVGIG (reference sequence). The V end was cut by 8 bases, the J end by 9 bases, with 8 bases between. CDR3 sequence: CAADGEQFF. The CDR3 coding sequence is TGTGCCGCAGACGGTGAGCAGTTCTTC.

The CDR3 DNA follows: TGTGCCAGCAGTTTATTGGGGACAGGGGAAAGGGCCCAGTACTTC. It encodes CASSLLGTGERAQYF. V and J are TRBV28 and TRBJ2-5; TRBD1 aligns across 10 bases. Trimming at V came to 1 base and at J to 9 bases, leaving 8 bases not matched to a gene. Germline CDR1 reads MDHEN; CDR2 reads SYDVKM. The CDR3 covers 15 residues.